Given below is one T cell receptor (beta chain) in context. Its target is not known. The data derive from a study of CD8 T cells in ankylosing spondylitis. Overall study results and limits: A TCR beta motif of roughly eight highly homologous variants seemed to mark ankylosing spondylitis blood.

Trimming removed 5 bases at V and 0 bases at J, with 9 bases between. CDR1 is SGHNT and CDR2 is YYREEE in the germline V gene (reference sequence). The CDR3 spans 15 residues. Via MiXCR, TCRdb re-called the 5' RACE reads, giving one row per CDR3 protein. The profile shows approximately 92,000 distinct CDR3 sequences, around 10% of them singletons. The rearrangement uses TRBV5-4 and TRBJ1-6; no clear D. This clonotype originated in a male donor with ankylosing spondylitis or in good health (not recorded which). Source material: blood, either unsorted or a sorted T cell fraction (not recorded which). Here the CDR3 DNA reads TGTGCCAGCAGACTGGAGGGCTCCTATAATTCACCCCTCCACTTT. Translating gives CASRLEGSYNSPLHF.